This T cell receptor beta chain was observed in a study of T cells in Graves' hyperthyroidism and ophthalmopathy. Using RNA transcripts as the source, TCR beta CDR3 regions were amplified. Initially, a first-round RT-PCR of the TCR CDR3 employed the HTBI primer set. Each CDR3 protein is one row after TCRdb ran MiXCR on the multiplex PCR reads. The sample has around 800,000 distinct CDR3 sequences, 38% seen once. The CDR3 has 15 amino acids. Germline lookup yields CDR1 SGDLS and CDR2 YYNGEE. The V end was cut by 4 bases, the J end by 6 bases, with 16 bases between. This clonotype came up many times. This chain uses TRBV9 with TRBJ1-4; D is undetermined. Sequenced input: blood. This clonotype was sampled from a man younger than 35 with Graves' hyperthyroidism. The CDR3 DNA reads as TGTGCCAGCAGCCCTCTTCCAGGAGCCCATGAAAAACTGTTTTTT. Translated, it gives CASSPLPGAHEKLFF.